This entry features one T cell receptor beta chain sequence. From the RT-PCR reads, TCRdb called clonotypes with MiXCR, one entry per CDR3 protein. There are roughly 760,000 distinct CDR3 sequences in the sample; around 20% occur only once, and roughly a tenth lies in the top ten. J lost 1 base, V lost 6 bases, and 6 bases had no gene match. Germline CDR1 and CDR2: SQVTM and ANQGSEA. The CDR3 extends over 14 amino acids. The data were obtained in a study of response to subunit inactivated influenza vaccine. V usage is TRBV29-1 and J usage is TRBJ2-7; 10 bases are shared with TRBD2. This clonotype was sampled from a man between 45 and 60 years old who received an inactivated influenza vaccine. The source material was PBMCs from blood, sampled roughly 5 days after vaccination. In DNA, the CDR3 is TGCAGCGTACTCCCTAGCGGGGGTTCCTACGAGCAGTACTTC. It translates to CSVLPSGGSYEQYF.